This passage covers 26 T cell receptor beta chains from one sample sequenced in a study of blood T cell repertoires in COVID-19. Libraries were prepared by immunoSEQ multiplex PCR; TCRdb keeps only in-frame clonotypes and omits some of them. The table includes around 51,000 clones, around 83% detected once. Input material: peripheral blood. These receptors were taken from a man older than 75 with active COVID-19.

This chain links TRBV19 with TRBJ2-1; 9 nucleotides match TRBD1. The V gene end was trimmed by 5 bases and the J gene end by 5 bases; junction bases not matched to a gene: 16. Germline CDR1 reads LNHDA; CDR2 reads SQIVND (reference sequence). This CDR3 region has 18 residues. In DNA, the CDR3 is TGTGCCAGTAGTTCCGACAGGGGGTACCCCGTTTCGGACAATGAGCAGTTCTTC. It specifies CASSSDRGYPVSDNEQFF.

V is TRBV4-1 and J is TRBJ1-1, with D unresolved. The V gene lost 1 base and the J gene lost 3 bases, with 6 bases spanning the gap. CDR1 is MGHRA, CDR2 YSYEKL, per germline. The CDR3 contains 13 residues. The chain's CDR3 is CASSQGFDTEAFF. DNA of the CDR3: TGCGCCAGCAGCCAAGGTTTCGACACTGAAGCTTTCTTT.

The chain has TRBV30 and TRBJ2-3; 8 bases line up with TRBD2. The CDR3 has 16 amino acids. The junction had 10 bases not matched to a gene; V was cut back by 4 bases and J by 1 base. Germline CDR1 reads GTSNPN; CDR2 reads SVGIG (reference sequence). The CDR3 DNA reads TGTGCCTGGACGTCGCGACGGGAGGGAGGCACAGATACGCAGTATTTT. This encodes CAWTSRREGGTDTQYF.

This sequence joins TRBV5-6 and TRBJ2-2; the match to TRBD2 covers 7 bases. This CDR3 has 15 residues. Germline assignment: CDR1 SGHDT and CDR2 YYEEEE. With 0 bases clipped from V and 6 bases from J, the junction kept 5 bases outside the gene matches. The CDR3 reads CASSLEAGISGELFF. Here the CDR3 DNA reads TGTGCCAGCAGCTTGGAAGCGGGAATTTCCGGGGAGCTGTTTTTT.

The J gene is TRBJ1-2, the V gene TRBV7-3; D gene uncertain. V lost 0 bases to trimming and J lost 5 bases, with 13 bases between them. This CDR3 comprises 15 residues. Germline assignment: CDR1 SGHTA and CDR2 FQGTGA. The CDR3 coding sequence is TGTGCCAGCAGCTTAACTGGCGGGGTCGAGTATGGCTACACCTTC. This sequence encodes CASSLTGGVEYGYTF.

This clone appeared once. This chain links TRBV19 with TRBJ1-2, with TRBD1 matching 7 bases. CDR1 and CDR2 (germline): LNHDA, SQIVND (reference sequence). The CDR3 extends over 15 amino acids. V gave up 6 bases and J gave up 6 bases; unmatched junction bases: 13. This chain's CDR3 is CASSSPETGMDGYTF. The DNA of the CDR3 is TGTGCCAGTAGCTCCCCCGAGACAGGGATGGATGGCTACACCTTC.

The J gene is TRBJ2-1, the V gene TRBV7-6; 12 nucleotides align to TRBD2. Germline V gene lookup returns CDR1 SGHVS and CDR2 FNYEAQ. Unmatched junction bases numbered 17, after V lost 0 bases and J lost 2 bases. The CDR3 spans 22 residues. The CDR3 DNA reads as TGTGCCAGCAGCTTAGCCCCTTGGAAGTCTAGCGGGAGGGTCTTGGCCTACAATGAGCAGTTCTTC. Amino acid sequence: CASSLAPWKSSGRVLAYNEQFF.

The genes are TRBV11-1 and TRBJ2-5; 7 nucleotides match TRBD2. Germline V gene sequence: CDR1 SGHAT, CDR2 FQDESV (reference sequence). Trimming cost V 7 bases and J 5 bases; bases outside gene matches: 16. The CDR3 runs to 16 residues. CDR3 nucleotide sequence: TGTGCCAGCAACCTCTTCCCCGGGCGGGAGAAGGAGACCCAGTACTTC. It encodes CASNLFPGREKETQYF.

V is TRBV6-6 and J is TRBJ1-1; 7 nucleotides agree with TRBD1. Germline CDR1 is MNHNY and CDR2 is SVGAGI (reference sequence). V lost 6 bases, J lost 11 bases, and 12 bases stayed unmatched. The CDR3 has 13 residues. Here the CDR3 reads CASRTTGAPRAFF. For the CDR3, the DNA is TGTGCCAGCAGGACTACAGGGGCCCCTAGGGCTTTCTTT.

The V call is TRBV11-2, the J call TRBJ1-6, with TRBD1 matching over 12 bases. The CDR3 is 16 amino acids. The trim removed 3 bases at V and 9 bases at J, leaving 6 bases unmatched. Germline loops: CDR1 SGHAT, CDR2 FQNNGV. As DNA, the CDR3 is TGTGCCAGCAGCTTCTCCGGGACAGGGGGCGGTTCACCCCTCCACTTT. Translated, it gives CASSFSGTGGGSPLHF.

This clone was seen once. V gene TRBV10-3 combines with J gene TRBJ2-2; TRBD1 is a possible D gene (6 bases). CDR1 is ENHRY, CDR2 SYGVKD, per germline. Deletions cut 0 bases from V and 4 bases from J, with 12 bases between. The CDR3 sequence is 16 residues long. This CDR3 reads CAISESSGTSTGELFF. The CDR3 region has the DNA TGTGCCATCAGTGAGTCGTCAGGGACAAGCACCGGGGAGCTGTTTTTT.

The rearrangement joins TRBV7-8 to TRBJ2-3; TRBD2 agrees at 8 bases. Germline assignment: CDR1 SGHVS and CDR2 FQNEAQ. The CDR3 runs 14 residues. The J segment lost 7 bases and the V segment lost 7 bases, leaving 10 bases of the junction unmatched. The CDR3 here is CASIKLAAANTQYF. The DNA of the CDR3 is TGTGCCAGCATAAAACTAGCGGCCGCGAATACGCAGTATTTT.

The gene calls are TRBV2 and TRBJ2-3; D may be TRBD2 (6 bases). This CDR3 region has 16 residues. The germline V gene has CDR1 SNHLY and CDR2 FYNNEI. With 5 bases removed from V and 0 bases from J, the gap between germline ends came to 15 bases. The CDR3 sequence: CASSPLDYTSTDTQYF. CDR3 coding DNA: TGTGCCAGCAGTCCACTGGACTATACAAGCACAGATACGCAGTATTTT. The full variable domain, its missing parts supplied by reference TRBV2 and TRBJ2-3, is EPEVTQTPSHQVTQMGQEVILRCVPISNHLYFYWYRQILGQKVEFLVSFYNNEISEKSEIFDDQFSVERPDGSNFTLKIRSTKLEDSAMYFCASSPLDYTSTDTQYFGPGTRLTVL.

The chain couples TRBV2 to TRBJ2-7; TRBD2 is a possible D gene (6 bases). CDR3 length equals 12 residues. CDR1 is SNHLY and CDR2 is FYNNEI in the germline V gene. Trimming pared 7 bases from V and 5 bases from J, leaving 12 bases between. DNA of the CDR3: TGTGCCAGCATCAGGGAGGAGGACGAGCAGTACTTC. Its protein is CASIREEDEQYF.

V is TRBV7-2 and J is TRBJ2-3; perhaps TRBD1 as D (6 bases). CDR1 is SGHTA and CDR2 is FQGNSA in the germline V gene. The V end lost 0 bases, the J end lost 2 bases, and 15 bases lay between the germline ends. The CDR3 is made up of 17 amino acids. The CDR3: CASSLARGGQFTDTQYF. The CDR3 DNA sequence: TGTGCCAGCAGCTTAGCGCGAGGCGGACAGTTCACAGATACGCAGTATTTT.

CDR3 DNA sequence: TGCGCCAGCAGCCAAGAAGGGGCAGCGGGAGCTTCCTACAATGAGCAGTTCTTC. Residues: CASSQEGAAGASYNEQFF. The rearrangement uses TRBV4-1 and TRBJ2-1; 8 bases map to TRBD2. This CDR3 is 18 amino acids long. Germline V lookup: CDR1 MGHRA, CDR2 YSYEKL. The ends lost 0 bases at V and 1 base at J; junction bases unmatched: 8.

In its sample, this clone was seen a few times. The CDR3 protein is CASTHEVYEQYF. The CDR3 DNA reads TGTGCCAGCACCCACGAGGTCTACGAGCAGTACTTC. This chain connects TRBV7-9 to TRBJ2-7; D is undetermined. The CDR3 is made up of 12 amino acids. Per germline, CDR1 SEHNR and CDR2 FQNEAQ (reference sequence). V was pared by 7 bases and J by 3 bases, with 10 bases between. Using reference TRBV7-9 and TRBJ2-7 for the parts outside the CDR3, the full variable domain is DTGVSQNPRHKITKRGQNVTFRCDPISEHNRLYWYRQTLGQGPEFLTYFQNEAQLEKSRLLSDRFSAERPKGSFSTLEIQRTEQGDSAMYLCASTHEVYEQYFGPGTRLTVT.

V usage is TRBV4-3 and J usage is TRBJ2-3; 10 bases fit TRBD2. With V trimmed by 0 bases and J by 4 bases, 10 bases remained unmatched. This CDR3 comprises 18 residues. Germline loops: CDR1 LGHNA, CDR2 YSLEER. As DNA, the CDR3 is TGCGCCAGCAGCCAAGATTTGCCTAGCGGGAGTCACGCAGATACGCAGTATTTT. This gives the protein CASSQDLPSGSHADTQYF.

This chain uses TRBV20-1 with TRBJ2-1; the match to TRBD2 covers 7 bases. V trimming: 3 bases; J trimming: 5 bases; junction bases outside the gene matches: 7. This CDR3 has 14 residues. The germline gives CDR1 DFQATT, CDR2 SNEGSKA (reference sequence). The CDR3 spells CSASGGAGNNEQFF. CDR3 nucleotides: TGCAGTGCTAGTGGCGGAGCGGGGAACAATGAGCAGTTCTTC.

The chain uses TRBV18 and TRBJ1-5; D is ambiguous. The V end was cut by 5 bases, the J end by 1 base, with 6 bases between. There are 13 residues in the CDR3. The germline V gene encodes CDR1 KGHSH and CDR2 LQKENI. As DNA, the CDR3 is TGTGCCAGCTCATCGCAGAGCAATCAGCCCCAGCATTTT. As protein: CASSSQSNQPQHF.

V usage is TRBV25-1 and J usage is TRBJ1-6, with no clear D. V lost 1 base and J 6 bases, leaving 10 bases between the germline ends. Germline CDR1 and CDR2: MGHDK and SYGVNS. CDR3 size: 15 residues. The CDR3 here is CASSEFEGRNSPLHF. In DNA, the CDR3 is TGTGCCAGCAGTGAATTCGAGGGCCGTAATTCACCCCTCCACTTT.

The V gene is TRBV6-6, the J gene TRBJ2-2, with 8 bases lining up with TRBD2. The CDR3 totals 14 residues. With 6 bases clipped from V and 5 bases from J, the junction kept 5 bases outside the gene matches. Germline assignment: CDR1 MNHNY and CDR2 SVGAGI (reference sequence). CDR3 DNA sequence: TGTGCCAGCAGCAACCGGGGGGGGACCGGGGAGCTGTTTTTT. Translating gives CASSNRGGTGELFF.

This clone has just one count. In nucleotides, the CDR3 is TGTGCCAGCAGCTTAACTAGACTCTCCTACGAGCAGTACTTC. This codes for CASSLTRLSYEQYF. This sequence joins TRBV7-3 and TRBJ2-7; no clear D. The CDR3 totals 14 residues. Trimming cost V 0 bases and J 0 bases, with 6 bases left between them. Per germline, CDR1 SGHTA and CDR2 FQGTGA.

The rearrangement joins TRBV5-6 to TRBJ2-3; 9 bases map to TRBD2. Germline trimming cut 0 bases from V and 2 bases from J; bases unmatched to any gene: 4. The CDR3 runs to 16 residues. Germline lookup yields CDR1 SGHDT and CDR2 YYEEEE. This CDR3 is CASSLGLAALTDTQYF. The CDR3 region has the DNA TGTGCCAGCAGCTTGGGACTAGCGGCACTCACAGATACGCAGTATTTT.

J is TRBJ2-5 and V is TRBV15; 9 bases agree with TRBD1. This CDR3 is 17 amino acids long. J lost 3 bases, V lost 0 bases, and 8 bases had no gene match. Germline V gives CDR1 LNHNV, CDR2 YYDKDF (reference sequence). This CDR3 is CATSRDLIWDREETQYF. CDR3 DNA sequence: TGTGCCACCAGCAGAGATCTGATTTGGGACAGGGAAGAGACCCAGTACTTC.

The rearrangement uses TRBV5-1 and TRBJ2-2, with D unclear. Germline V gene lookup returns CDR1 SGHRS and CDR2 YFSETQ. The CDR3 consists of 14 residues. The V and J ends lost 4 bases and 5 bases respectively, with 12 bases between them. The CDR3 protein is CASSAGQRTGELFF. The CDR3 DNA is TGCGCCAGCAGCGCCGGTCAGAGGACCGGGGAGCTGTTTTTT.